The next 20 T cell receptor beta chains were all read from a single sample in a study of T cells after yellow fever vaccination (dated by TCRdb to about 2019). Libraries were prepared through 5' RACE. For sequencing, an Illumina NovaSeq 6000 was employed. Using fastp at Q25 and MiXCR, TCRdb reprocessed the public reads and kept productive beta chains. For every CDR3 protein sequence, its rows merge into one entry that carries the most common genes and DNA. The sample table contains just over 300,000 distinct CDR3 sequences; only one count was recorded for roughly 4% of them. Clones ranked in the top ten supply 23% of the sample. The treatment or condition label, as the study defines it: live attenuated yellow fever vaccine strain. Sequencing was performed on PBMCs, taken on the day of the yellow fever booster vaccination. Receptors were obtained from a man younger than 35 who received the YFV17D yellow fever vaccine.

This clonotype was counted ten times or more. This sequence joins TRBV20-1 and TRBJ1-1; D gene uncertain. CDR3 length: 13 amino acids. Germline CDR1 and CDR2: DFQATT and SNEGSKA (reference sequence). V was shortened by 3 bases and J by 1 base, with 9 bases between the two germline ends. CDR3 region: CSARTLGNTEAFF. The CDR3 coding sequence is TGCAGTGCTAGGACCTTGGGGAACACTGAAGCTTTCTTT.

This clonotype came up a few times. The J gene is TRBJ2-7, the V gene TRBV6-2 or TRBV6-3; D is undetermined. In germline, CDR1 is MNHEY, CDR2 SVGEGT. V lost 5 bases to trimming and J lost 5 bases, with 13 bases between them. The CDR3 consists of 13 residues. The CDR3 nucleotides are TGTGCCAGCAGTCCCCTTATCCTCCACGAGCAGTACTTC. Protein: CASSPLILHEQYF.

At least ten counts were recorded for this clonotype. This chain uses TRBV15 with TRBJ2-2, with D unclear. Trimming stripped 1 base from V and 6 bases from J, with 3 bases between. The CDR3 has 12 residues. The germline V gene has CDR1 LNHNV and CDR2 YYDKDF (reference sequence). CDR3: CATSRGAGELFF. The CDR3 DNA reads as TGTGCCACCAGCAGAGGGGCCGGGGAGCTGTTTTTT.

At least ten counts were recorded for this clonotype. The genes are TRBV20-1 and TRBJ2-1; no reliable D call. This CDR3 has 16 residues. V shed 0 bases and J shed 5 bases, with 17 bases lying between them. Germline-derived CDR1 and CDR2 are DFQATT and SNEGSKA (reference sequence). CDR3 in amino acids: CSARDRKGLTNNEQFF. The CDR3, as DNA: TGCAGTGCTAGAGATCGGAAAGGGCTAACTAACAATGAGCAGTTCTTC.

This clonotype was recorded many times. The chain joins TRBV7-8 to TRBJ1-1; the D gene is possibly TRBD1 (6 bases). Germline V gene lookup returns CDR1 SGHVS and CDR2 FQNEAQ. This CDR3 is 15 amino acids long. The V and J ends lost 5 bases and 5 bases respectively, with 18 bases between them. The DNA for the CDR3 is TGTGCCAGCAGCATTATCCTGGGGGGCAGAACTGAAGCTTTCTTT. It is translated as CASSIILGGRTEAFF. The entire variable domain, with the rest obtained from reference TRBV7-8 and TRBJ1-1, is as follows: GAGVSQSPRYKVAKRGQDVALRCDPISGHVSLFWYQQALGQGPEFLTYFQNEAQLDKSGLPSDRFFAERPEGSVSTLKIQRTQQEDSAVYLCASSIILGGRTEAFFGQGTRLTVV.

This clonotype occurred many times. The rearrangement uses TRBV3-1 and TRBJ2-1; a weak D match, TRBD1 (5 bases). This CDR3 comprises 14 residues. Germline-derived CDR1 and CDR2 are LGHDT and YNNKEL (reference sequence). Between the trimmed V and J ends, which lost 3 bases and 1 base, there was a span of 7 bases. The CDR3 coding sequence is TGTGCCAGCAGCCAGACAGCGTCCTACAATGAGCAGTTCTTC. Translated, it gives CASSQTASYNEQFF.

This clonotype was counted a few times. The rearrangement links TRBV10-3 to TRBJ2-6, with 8 bases lining up with TRBD1. From germline, CDR1 is ENHRY and CDR2 SYGVKD. The CDR3 consists of 17 residues. With 5 bases clipped from V and 2 bases from J, the junction kept 8 bases outside the gene matches. This CDR3 reads CAISPDRGAPGANVLTF. The DNA for the CDR3 is TGTGCCATCAGTCCTGACAGGGGTGCTCCTGGGGCCAACGTCCTGACTTTC.

The rearrangement uses TRBV7-9 and TRBJ1-2; D gene unclear. The CDR3 has 14 amino acids. Trimming stripped 5 bases from V and 0 bases from J, with 10 bases between. Germline assignment: CDR1 SEHNR and CDR2 FQNEAQ (reference sequence). CDR3 loop: CASSGMTTNYGYTF. Here the CDR3 DNA reads TGTGCCAGCAGCGGGATGACAACTAACTATGGCTACACCTTC.

This clonotype was recorded many times. The rearrangement uses TRBV20-1 and TRBJ1-6; 8 bases are shared with TRBD1. J lost 0 bases, V lost 0 bases, and 4 bases had no gene match. Germline lookup yields CDR1 DFQATT and CDR2 SNEGSKA (reference sequence). The CDR3 is 17 residues long. CDR3 nucleotides: TGCAGTGCTAGAGAGGGGGACAGGAGCTCCTATAATTCACCCCTCCACTTT. Translation gives CSAREGDRSSYNSPLHF.

The sample holds a few counts of this clonotype. This sequence joins TRBV12-3 or TRBV12-4 and TRBJ1-5, with TRBD1 identical over 10 bases. J lost 2 bases, V lost 4 bases, and 2 bases had no gene match. The CDR3 totals 15 residues. The CDR3 DNA reads TGTGCCAGCAGTTCCGGGACAGGGGGCAATCAGCCCCAGCATTTT. Its protein is CASSSGTGGNQPQHF.

This clonotype was counted ten times or more. The rearrangement uses TRBV4-3 and TRBJ2-7; 8 bases map to TRBD1. CDR1 LGHNA and CDR2 YSLEER come from the germline V gene. V trimming: 1 base; J trimming: 5 bases; junction bases outside the gene matches: 7. This CDR3 is built from 15 residues. The CDR3 coding sequence is TGCGCCAGCAGCCAAGTCTCCAGGGGACAGGACGAGCAGTACTTC. This encodes CASSQVSRGQDEQYF.

This clonotype showed up just a few times. The chain couples TRBV4-1 to TRBJ2-7; D gene ambiguous. The germline V gene has CDR1 MGHRA and CDR2 YSYEKL. CDR3 length: 13 residues. V was clipped by 3 bases and J by 3 bases, with 9 bases between them. DNA of the CDR3: TGCGCCAGCAGCCATCGTACCGGCTACGAGCAGTACGTC. Its protein product is CASSHRTGYEQYV.

This clonotype occurred many times. The J gene is TRBJ2-3, the V gene TRBV7-2; 7 nucleotides align to TRBD1. V shed 5 bases and J 2 bases; nucleotides not matched to a gene: 4. Germline loops: CDR1 SGHTA, CDR2 FQGNSA. CDR3 size: 14 residues. As DNA, the CDR3 is TGTGCCAGCAGCCCGGACAGGAACACAGATACGCAGTATTTT. This gives the protein CASSPDRNTDTQYF.

This clonotype was found many times. At one of its ends the junction is not consistent with the germline gene, which may arise from a read error. CDR3 loop: CASSFALPASEETQYF. DNA of the CDR3: TGTGCTAGCAGCTTTGCCCTGCCAGCCAGTGAAGAGACCCAGTACTTC. The J gene is TRBJ2-5, the V gene TRBV7-7, with D unresolved. The CDR3 has 16 amino acids. Germline V lookup: CDR1 SSHAT, CDR2 FNYEAQ (reference sequence).

This clonotype has more than one count but fewer than ten. V is TRBV7-8 and J is TRBJ1-5, with D perhaps TRBD1 (5 bases). This CDR3 comprises 16 residues. V shed 5 bases and J shed 2 bases, with 16 bases lying between them. Germline values: CDR1 SGHVS, CDR2 FQNEAQ. The CDR3 spells CASSPRRVGGNQPQHF. In DNA, the CDR3 is TGTGCCAGCAGCCCTCGACGGGTGGGGGGCAATCAGCCCCAGCATTTT.

The chain has TRBV10-3 and TRBJ2-1, with D perhaps TRBD1 (6 bases). Trimming pared 6 bases from V and 4 bases from J, leaving 7 bases between. Germline-derived CDR1 and CDR2 are ENHRY and SYGVKD. This CDR3 has 12 residues. The DNA of the CDR3 is TGTGCCATCAGAGGACAGTACAATGAGCAGTTCTTC. This gives the protein CAIRGQYNEQFF.

In its sample, this clonotype was seen a few times. V is TRBV29-1 and J is TRBJ2-5, with TRBD1 matching over 8 bases. Germline CDR1 SQVTM, CDR2 ANQGSEA. Trimming cost V 7 bases and J 5 bases; bases outside gene matches: 9. The CDR3 has 13 residues. CDR3 in DNA: TGCAGCGCCGACTACCGGGACAGGGAGACCCAGTACTTC. Its translation is CSADYRDRETQYF.

In this sample, this clonotype turned up many times. This chain joins TRBV10-3 and TRBJ2-5; TRBD1 matches at 10 bases. The germline V gene encodes CDR1 ENHRY and CDR2 SYGVKD. CDR3 size: 14 residues. Germline trimming cut 4 bases from V and 3 bases from J; bases unmatched to any gene: 2. Written as DNA, the CDR3 is TGTGCCATCAGTGCCGGACAGGGGGAAGAGACCCAGTACTTC. It specifies CAISAGQGEETQYF.

This rearrangement joins TRBV6-1 to TRBJ1-1; TRBD1 agrees at 7 bases. The CDR3 sequence is 13 residues long. The ends lost 6 bases at V and 7 bases at J; junction bases unmatched: 8. Per the germline V gene, CDR1 is MNHNS and CDR2 is SASEGT. CDR3 protein: CASRMGQWVEAFF. The CDR3 bases are TGTGCCAGCAGGATGGGACAGTGGGTTGAAGCTTTCTTT.

In its sample, this clonotype was seen many times. The V gene is TRBV21-1, the J gene TRBJ2-7; the D call TRBD1 from the table was never checked on the DNA. TRBV21-1 is labeled a pseudogene. This CDR3 has 13 residues. In DNA, the CDR3 is TGTGCCAGCGGAAGGGACAGGGGCTACGAGCAGTACGTC. As protein: CASGRDRGYEQYV.